This T cell receptor beta chain came from a study of OX40 agonist ivuxolimab in advanced cancers. Study-wide background: A diagnosis of hepatocellular carcinoma, melanoma, renal cell or head and neck cancer was present in dose-escalation patients. Three individuals attained partial responses, comprising one hepatocellular carcinoma case and two cutaneous melanoma cases.

This CDR3 has 18 amino acids. Losses at the gene ends were 4 bases for V and 2 bases for J; bases not matched to a gene: 13. CDR1 and CDR2 (germline): SGHRS, YFSETQ. Assay used: immunoSEQ multiplex PCR; TCRdb lists only in-frame clones, some missing. This sample has about 45,000 clones, with around 82% found just once. The TCR originated in an adult with an advanced solid tumor such as melanoma, head and neck, liver or kidney cancer. The rearrangement joins TRBV5-1 to TRBJ2-5, with TRBD2 identical over 11 bases. The source material was CD4+ or CD8+ T cells sorted from blood, sampled in a trial of the OX40 agonist ivuxolimab. For the CDR3, the DNA is TGCGCCAGCAGCCGGATAATAGCGGGGGGGCCGATTCAAGAGACCCAGTACTTC. Its protein product is CASSRIIAGGPIQETQYF.